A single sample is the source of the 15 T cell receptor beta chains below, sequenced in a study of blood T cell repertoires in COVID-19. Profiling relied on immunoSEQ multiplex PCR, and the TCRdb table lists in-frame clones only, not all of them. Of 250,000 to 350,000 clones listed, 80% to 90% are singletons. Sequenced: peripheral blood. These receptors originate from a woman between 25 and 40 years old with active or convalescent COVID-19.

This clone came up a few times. Here the CDR3 DNA reads TGTGCCAGCAGAGCCGGGACAGGGGGGGGACCCCTCCACTTT. Translation: CASRAGTGGGPLHF. The chain is built from TRBV2 and TRBJ1-6, with 11 bases that match TRBD1. V lost 6 bases and J lost 12; bases outside the gene matches: 7. CDR3 length equals 14 residues. Looked up from germline, CDR1 is SNHLY and CDR2 is FYNNEI.

The CDR3 nucleotides read TGCGCCAGCAGCTTGTATATAGGGGATAATTCACCCCTCCACTTT. Translation gives CASSLYIGDNSPLHF. The chain joins TRBV5-1 to TRBJ1-6; the D gene is possibly TRBD1 (5 bases). The CDR3 runs 15 residues. V lost 1 base, J lost 5 bases, and 10 bases lay in between. Germline loops: CDR1 SGHRS, CDR2 YFSETQ.

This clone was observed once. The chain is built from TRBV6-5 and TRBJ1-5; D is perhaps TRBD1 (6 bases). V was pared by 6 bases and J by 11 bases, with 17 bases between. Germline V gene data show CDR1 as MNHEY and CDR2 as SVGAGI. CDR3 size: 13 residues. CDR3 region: CASRRNRAGAQHF. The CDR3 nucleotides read TGTGCCAGCAGACGAAACAGGGCGGGGGCCCAGCATTTT.

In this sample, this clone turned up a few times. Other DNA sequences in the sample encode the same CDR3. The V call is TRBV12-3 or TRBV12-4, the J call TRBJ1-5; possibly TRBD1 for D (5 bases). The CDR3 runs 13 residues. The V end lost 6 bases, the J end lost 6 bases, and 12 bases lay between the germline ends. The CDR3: CASSLQGSQPQHF. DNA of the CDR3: TGTGCCAGCAGCCTTCAGGGAAGTCAGCCCCAGCATTTT.

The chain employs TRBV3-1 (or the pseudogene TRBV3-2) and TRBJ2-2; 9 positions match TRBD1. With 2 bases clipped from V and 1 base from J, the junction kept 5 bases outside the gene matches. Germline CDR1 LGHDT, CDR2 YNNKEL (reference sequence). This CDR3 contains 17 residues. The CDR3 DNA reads TGTGCCAGCAGCCAACGGTACAGGGGGCGGAACACCGGGGAGCTGTTTTTT. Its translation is CASSQRYRGRNTGELFF.

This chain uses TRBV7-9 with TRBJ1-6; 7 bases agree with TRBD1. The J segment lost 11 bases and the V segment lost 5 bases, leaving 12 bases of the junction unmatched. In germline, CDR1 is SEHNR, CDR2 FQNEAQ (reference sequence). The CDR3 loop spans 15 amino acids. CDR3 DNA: TGTGCCAGCAGCAATTCAGGGGGAAGAGGGACACCCCTCCACTTT. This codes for CASSNSGGRGTPLHF.

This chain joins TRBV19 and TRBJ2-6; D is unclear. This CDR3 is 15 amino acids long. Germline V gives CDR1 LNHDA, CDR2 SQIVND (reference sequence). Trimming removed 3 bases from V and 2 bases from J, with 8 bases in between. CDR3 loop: CASSIRQAGANVLTF. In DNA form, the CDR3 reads TGTGCCAGTAGTATCCGTCAGGCTGGGGCCAACGTCCTGACTTTC.

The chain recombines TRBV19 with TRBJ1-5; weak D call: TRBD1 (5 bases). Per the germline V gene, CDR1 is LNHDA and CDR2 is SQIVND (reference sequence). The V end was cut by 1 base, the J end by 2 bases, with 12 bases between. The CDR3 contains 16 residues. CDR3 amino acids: CASSIVRAFGNQPQHF. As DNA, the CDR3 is TGTGCCAGTAGTATAGTCAGGGCCTTCGGCAATCAGCCCCAGCATTTT.

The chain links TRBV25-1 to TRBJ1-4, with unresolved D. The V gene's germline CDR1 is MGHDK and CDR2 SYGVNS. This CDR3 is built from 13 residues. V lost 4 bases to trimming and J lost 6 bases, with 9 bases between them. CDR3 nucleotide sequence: TGTGCCAGCAGTGGAGACACCCATGAAAAACTGTTTTTT. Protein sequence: CASSGDTHEKLFF.

As DNA, the CDR3 is TGCGCCAGCAGCCAAGATCGAGCGGGGGGGGACTACGAGCAGTACTTC. It codes for CASSQDRAGGDYEQYF. The V and J genes are TRBV4-3 and TRBJ2-7; the match to TRBD2 covers 10 bases. The V gene end was trimmed by 0 bases and the J gene end by 3 bases; junction bases not matched to a gene: 5. The CDR3 contains 16 residues. Per germline, CDR1 LGHNA and CDR2 YSLEER.

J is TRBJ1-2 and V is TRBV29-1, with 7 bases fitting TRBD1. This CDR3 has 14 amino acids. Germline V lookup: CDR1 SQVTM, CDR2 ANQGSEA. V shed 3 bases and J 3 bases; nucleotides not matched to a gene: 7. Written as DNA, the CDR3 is TGCAGCGTTGATGTCCCAGGGGGGCACTATGGCTACACCTTC. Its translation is CSVDVPGGHYGYTF. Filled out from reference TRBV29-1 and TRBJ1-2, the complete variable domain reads SAVISQKPSRDICQRGTSLTIQCQVDSQVTMMFWYRQQPGQSLTLIATANQGSEATYESGFVIDKFPISRPNLTFSTLTVSNMSPEDSSIYLCSVDVPGGHYGYTFGSGTRLTVV.

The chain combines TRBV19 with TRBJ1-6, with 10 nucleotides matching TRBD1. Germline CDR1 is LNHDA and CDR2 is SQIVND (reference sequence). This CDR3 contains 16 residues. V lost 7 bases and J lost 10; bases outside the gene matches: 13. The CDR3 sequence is CASKRNWDRGQSPLHF. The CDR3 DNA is TGTGCCAGTAAAAGGAACTGGGACAGGGGACAATCACCCCTCCACTTT.

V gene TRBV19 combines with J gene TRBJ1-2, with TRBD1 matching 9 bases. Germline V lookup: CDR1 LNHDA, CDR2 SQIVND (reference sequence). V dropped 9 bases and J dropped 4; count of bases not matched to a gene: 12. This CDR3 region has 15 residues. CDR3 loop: CASRGRGQGGYGYTF. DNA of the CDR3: TGTGCCAGCCGGGGGAGGGGACAGGGCGGCTATGGCTACACCTTC.

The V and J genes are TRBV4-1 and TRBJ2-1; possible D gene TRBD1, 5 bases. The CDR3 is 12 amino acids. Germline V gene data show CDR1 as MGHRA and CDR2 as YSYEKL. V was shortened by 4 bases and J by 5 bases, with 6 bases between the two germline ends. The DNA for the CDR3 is TGCGCCAGCAGCCCCAGGGACAATGAGCAGTTCTTC. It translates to CASSPRDNEQFF.

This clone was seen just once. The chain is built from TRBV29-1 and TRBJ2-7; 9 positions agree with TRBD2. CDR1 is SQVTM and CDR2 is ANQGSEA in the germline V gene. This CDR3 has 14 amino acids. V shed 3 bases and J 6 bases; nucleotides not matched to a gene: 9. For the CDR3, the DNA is TGCAGCGTTGAGTCTAGCGGGGCACGGGGCGAGCAGTACTTC. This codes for CSVESSGARGEQYF.